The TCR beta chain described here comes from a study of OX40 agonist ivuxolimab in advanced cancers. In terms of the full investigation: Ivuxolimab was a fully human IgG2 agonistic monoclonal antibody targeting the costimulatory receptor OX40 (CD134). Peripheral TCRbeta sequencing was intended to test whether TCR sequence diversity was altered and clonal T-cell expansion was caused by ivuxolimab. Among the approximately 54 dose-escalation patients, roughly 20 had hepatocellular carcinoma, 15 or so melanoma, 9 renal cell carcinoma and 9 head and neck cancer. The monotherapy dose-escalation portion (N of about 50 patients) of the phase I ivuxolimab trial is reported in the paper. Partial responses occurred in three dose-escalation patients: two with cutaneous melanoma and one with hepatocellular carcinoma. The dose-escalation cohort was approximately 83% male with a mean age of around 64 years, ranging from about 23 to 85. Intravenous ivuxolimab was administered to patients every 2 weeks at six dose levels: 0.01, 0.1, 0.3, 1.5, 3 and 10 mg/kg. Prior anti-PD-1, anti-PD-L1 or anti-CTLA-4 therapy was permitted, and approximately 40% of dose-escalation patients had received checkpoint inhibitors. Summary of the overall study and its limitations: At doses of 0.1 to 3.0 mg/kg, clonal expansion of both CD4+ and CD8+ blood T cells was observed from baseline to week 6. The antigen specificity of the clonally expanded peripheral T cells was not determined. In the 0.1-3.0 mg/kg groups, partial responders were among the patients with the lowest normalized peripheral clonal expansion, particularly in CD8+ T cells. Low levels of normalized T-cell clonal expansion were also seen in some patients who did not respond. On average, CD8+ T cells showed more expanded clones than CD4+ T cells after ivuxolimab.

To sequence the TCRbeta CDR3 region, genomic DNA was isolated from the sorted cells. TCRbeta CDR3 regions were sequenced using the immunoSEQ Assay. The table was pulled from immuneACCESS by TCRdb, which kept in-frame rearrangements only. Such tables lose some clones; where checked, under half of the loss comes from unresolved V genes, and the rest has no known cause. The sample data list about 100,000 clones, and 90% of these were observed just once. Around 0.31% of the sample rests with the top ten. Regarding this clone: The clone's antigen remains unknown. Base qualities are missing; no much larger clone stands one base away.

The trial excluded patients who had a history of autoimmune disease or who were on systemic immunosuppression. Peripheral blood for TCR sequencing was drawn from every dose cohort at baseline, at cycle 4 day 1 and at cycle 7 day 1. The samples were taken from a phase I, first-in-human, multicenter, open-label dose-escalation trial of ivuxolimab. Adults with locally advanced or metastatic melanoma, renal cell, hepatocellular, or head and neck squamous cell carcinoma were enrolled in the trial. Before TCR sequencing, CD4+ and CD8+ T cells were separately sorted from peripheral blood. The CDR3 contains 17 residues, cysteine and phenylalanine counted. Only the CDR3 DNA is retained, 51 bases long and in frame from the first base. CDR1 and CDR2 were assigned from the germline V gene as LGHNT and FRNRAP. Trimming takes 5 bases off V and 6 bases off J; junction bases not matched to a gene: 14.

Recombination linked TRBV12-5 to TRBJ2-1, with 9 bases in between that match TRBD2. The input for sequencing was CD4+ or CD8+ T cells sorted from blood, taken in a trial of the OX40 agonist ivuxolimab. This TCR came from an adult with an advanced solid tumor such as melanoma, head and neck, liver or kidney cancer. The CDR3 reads CASGPPASGNRVNEQFF. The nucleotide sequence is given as TGTGCTAGTGGTCCCCCGGCTAGCGGGAATCGGGTCAATGAGCAGTTCTTC. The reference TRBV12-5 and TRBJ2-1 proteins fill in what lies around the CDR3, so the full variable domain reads DARVTQTPRHKVTEMGQEVTMRCQPILGHNTVFWYRQTMMQGLELLAYFRNRAPLDDSGMPKDRFSAEMPDATLATLKIQPSEPRDSAVYFCASGPPASGNRVNEQFFGPGTRLTVL.